These 29 T cell receptor beta chains came from one sample sequenced in a study of tumor-infiltrating lymphocytes in primary liver carcinoma. Without any cell sorting, about 20-32 mg of bulk tissue yielded co-extracted RNA and DNA. Reverse transcription of approximately 520 ng total RNA with a constant-region primer produced TCR beta cDNA. Generation of the TCR beta libraries relied on three nested multiplex PCR rounds using slightly modified ARM-PCR. Two initial PCR rounds of approximately 10 cycles each paired TRBV1-TRBV30 forward primers with a C-beta reverse primer. In TCRdb, the multiplex PCR reads were re-called with MiXCR into one record per CDR3 protein. The table includes under 150,000 distinct CDR3 sequences, around 65% detected once. Sequenced input: tumor-adjacent normal liver tissue. The receptors derive from a woman between 55 and 75 years old with primary liver carcinoma and hepatitis B virus infection.

This clonotype showed up just a few times. The genes are TRBV28 and TRBJ2-7, with 8 bases matching TRBD1. After removal of 5 bases from V and 1 base from J, the junction contained 7 bases not matched to a gene. The CDR3 has 15 amino acids. In germline, CDR1 is MDHEN, CDR2 SYDVKM. The CDR3 DNA reads as TGTGCCAGCAGTCCAGGGGGCGCCGCTTCCTACGAGCAGTACTTC. It codes for CASSPGGAASYEQYF.

This clonotype was seen a single time. One junction end does not reproduce the germline sequence, and a read error may be involved. V and J are TRBV29-1 and TRBJ2-5, with 7 bases fitting TRBD1. This CDR3 spans 15 amino acids. CDR1 is SQVTM, CDR2 ANQGSEA, per germline. For the CDR3, the DNA is TGCATCGTTGAAGGCCCAACAGGGGACCAAGAGACCCAGTATTTC. It codes for CIVEGPTGDQETQYF. Together with reference TRBV29-1 and TRBJ2-5, the CDR3 gives the full variable domain: SAVISQKPSRDICQRGTSLTIQCQVDSQVTMMFWYRQQPGQSLTLIATANQGSEATYESGFVIDKFPISRPNLTFSTLTVSNMSPEDSSIYLCIVEGPTGDQETQYFGPGTRLLVL.

Note on this clonotype: The junction does not match germline at one end; this may be a read error. The V call is TRBV12-3 or TRBV12-4, the J call TRBJ2-1; 10 positions match TRBD2. The CDR3 totals 15 residues. CDR3 protein: CTSRAAGGPYNEQFF. The CDR3, as DNA: TGTACCAGCAGGGCAGCGGGAGGGCCCTACAATGAGCAGTTCTTC.

In the case of this clonotype: The germline gene is not matched at one end of the junction; a read error may be the cause. This rearrangement joins TRBV12-3 or TRBV12-4 to TRBJ2-1; possibly TRBD2 for D (7 bases). The CDR3 is 14 residues long. The CDR3 bases are TGTGCCAGCAGTTTAGGGGGGGGCGGGATGGCCGCGGCCTTC. It encodes CASSLGGGGMAAAF.

This clonotype is a singleton in its sample. A junction boundary mismatches the germline segment, possibly from a read error. J is TRBJ2-2 and V is TRBV5-1, with D possibly TRBD2 on 5 matching bases. Germline CDR1 is SGHRS and CDR2 is YFSETQ. This CDR3 comprises 16 residues. CDR3 residues: CASSLATFANTGELFF. The CDR3 region has the DNA TGCGCCAGCAGCTTGGCGACTTTCGCGAACACCGGGGAGCTGTTCTTT.

As for this clonotype: Because it lacks the conserved phenylalanine or tryptophan at the end, this CDR3 is likely a read error. The DNA is left out, because the CDR3 cannot be placed on it with certainty; the CDR3 is given as TCRdb lists it. The chain is built from TRBV4-2 and TRBJ2-1; whether TRBD2, the table's D call, matches the DNA was not checked. In germline, CDR1 is LGHNA, CDR2 YNFKEQ. Termini included, the CDR3 measures 15 amino acids. The chain's CDR3 is CASSQGLAGNNEKFL.

The chain joins TRBV7-3 to TRBJ2-2, with a weak D call TRBD1 (6 bases). V was trimmed by 3 bases and J by 4 bases, leaving 9 bases between them. The CDR3 spans 14 residues. Germline V gene lookup returns CDR1 SGHTA and CDR2 FQGTGA. The CDR3 nucleotides read TGTGCCAGCAGCTTGGGGGCGGCCACCGGGGAGCTGTTTTTT. Translation gives CASSLGAATGELFF.

The rearrangement joins TRBV30 to TRBJ2-1; 13 bases align to TRBD2. Per germline, CDR1 GTSNPN and CDR2 SVGIG (reference sequence). The CDR3 runs 17 residues. With V trimmed by 0 bases and J by 12 bases, 14 bases remained unmatched. In DNA, the CDR3 is TGTGCCTGGAGTGTCGGAAGGACTAGCGGGGGTTTTGATGGGCAGTTCTTC. The encoded protein is CAWSVGRTSGGFDGQFF.

In this sample, this clonotype turned up a few times. Germline and junction disagree at one end, which may indicate a read error. The chain combines TRBV4-2 with TRBJ2-3; maybe TRBD2 (5 bases). The CDR3 contains 15 residues. Looked up from germline, CDR1 is LGHNA and CDR2 is YNFKEQ. CDR3: CASSQGLAGTDMQYF. CDR3 coding DNA: TGTGCCAGCAGCCAAGGACTGGCGGGCACAGATATGCAGTATTTT.

The J gene is TRBJ2-1, the V gene TRBV10-2; 8 nucleotides agree with TRBD2. The CDR3 totals 16 residues. V trimming: 2 bases; J trimming: 9 bases; junction bases outside the gene matches: 12. Germline CDR1 WSHSY, CDR2 SAAADI. The CDR3 loop is CASSEETSEFDGEQFF. The DNA for the CDR3 is TGCGCCAGCAGTGAGGAGACTAGCGAATTTGACGGTGAGCAGTTCTTC.

With regard to this clonotype: At one end the junction does not follow the germline gene, possibly because of a read error. The chain is built from TRBV6-2 or TRBV6-3 and TRBJ2-2, with a possible D match to TRBD2 (5 bases). The CDR3 runs 12 residues. Germline CDR1 is MNHEY and CDR2 is SVGEGT. This CDR3 is CVGSTPAGELFF. DNA for the CDR3: TGTGTCGGATCGACGCCGGCCGGGGAACTGTTTTTT.

Worth noting for this clonotype: A much larger clone lies a single base off, so this may be a read error. The rearrangement joins TRBV28 to TRBJ2-7, with 8 bases fitting TRBD2. J was trimmed by 4 bases and V by 5 bases; bases with no gene match: 7. In germline, CDR1 is MDHEN, CDR2 SYDVKM. This CDR3 spans 14 amino acids. This chain's CDR3 is CASSPRGGCYEQYF. As DNA, the CDR3 is TGTGCCAGCAGTCCCCGGGGGGGGTGTTACGAGCAGTACTTC.

In the case of this clonotype: In this CDR3 the conserved last residue, phenylalanine or tryptophan, is missing, so a read error is likely. V gene TRBV11-2 combines with J gene TRBJ2-5, with 10 bases lining up with TRBD2. CDR1 is SGHAT and CDR2 is FQNNGV in the germline V gene. The CDR3 has 16 residues. The CDR3 DNA follows: TGTGCCGGCAGCCAGGTCGCGACTAGCGGGTCCGGGACCCAGTACTTA. This translates into CAGSQVATSGSGTQYL.

As concerns this clonotype: At one boundary the junction diverges from the germline segment, which might be a read error. The chain uses TRBV7-9 and TRBJ2-1; TRBD2 agrees at 10 bases. Germline CDR1 is SEHNR and CDR2 is FQNEAQ (reference sequence). The CDR3 runs 16 residues. The CDR3: CASNLGLAEVYNEQFF. The CDR3 bases are TGTGCCAGCAACTTAGGACTAGCGGAAGTCTACAATGAGCAGTTCTTC.

Notes on this clonotype: With a much larger clone just one base away, this may be a read error. The chain employs TRBV6-1 and TRBJ2-3; D is possibly TRBD2 (5 bases). This CDR3 region has 15 residues. Per germline, CDR1 MNHNS and CDR2 SASEGT. CDR3 nucleotides: TGTGTCAGCAGTGAACCGGGAACTAGCACAGATACGCAGTATTTT. Translated: CVSSEPGTSTDTQYF.

Notes on this clonotype: The junction differs from germline at one of its ends, possibly a read error. The genes are TRBV7-3 and TRBJ2-4, with a possible D match to TRBD2 (7 bases). This CDR3 is 15 amino acids long. CDR1 and CDR2 (germline): SGHTA, FQGTGA. The CDR3 DNA follows: TGTGCCAGCAGCTTGGGGGGAGGGGGTAAAAACATTCTGTACTTC. Translation gives CASSLGGGGKNILYF.

This clonotype was picked up many times. This chain links TRBV18 with TRBJ2-3; a possible D gene is TRBD1 (5 bases). The germline gives CDR1 KGHSH, CDR2 LQKENI. The CDR3 is 13 residues long. The V gene lost 8 bases and the J gene lost 5 bases, with 14 bases spanning the gap. The DNA of the CDR3 is TGTGCCAGCGAACAGGTTCGTGAAGATACGCAGTATTTT. It codes for CASEQVREDTQYF. The full variable domain, completed using reference TRBV18 and TRBJ2-3, is NAGVMQNPRHLVRRRGQEARLRCSPMKGHSHVYWYRQLPEEGLKFMVYLQKENIIDESGMPKERFSAEFPKEGPSILRIQQVVRGDSAAYFCASEQVREDTQYFGPGTRLTVL.

The chain joins TRBV11-2 to TRBJ2-3, with a possible D match to TRBD2 (6 bases). The V and J ends lost 6 bases and 6 bases respectively, with 22 bases between them. There are 16 residues in the CDR3. Per germline, CDR1 SGHAT and CDR2 FQNNGV. CDR3 region: CASRSDSGLNTDTQYF. In nucleotides, the CDR3 is TGTGCCAGCAGATCAGATTCAGGACTAAACACGGATACGCAGTATTTT.

This clonotype was picked up many times. The chain links TRBV29-1 to TRBJ2-1; D possibly corresponds to TRBD2 (6 bases). The V end lost 2 bases, the J end lost 0 bases, and 8 bases lay between the germline ends. The CDR3 is made up of 14 amino acids. Germline V CDR1 and CDR2: SQVTM, ANQGSEA. For the CDR3, the DNA is TGCAGCGTTGAATCGGGGGACTCCTACAATGAGCAGTTCTTC. It yields the protein CSVESGDSYNEQFF.

As regards this clonotype: Given a much more abundant clone one base away, this may be a read error. The CDR3 DNA follows: TGTGCCAGCAGCTTAATGTCTACGGGGGTGGTTATTCAGTACTTC. This translates into CASSLMSTGVVIQYF. This rearrangement joins TRBV7-9 to TRBJ2-4; D is possibly TRBD2 (6 bases). Trimming took off 2 bases at V and 10 bases at J, with 18 bases between the two ends. Germline V lookup: CDR1 SEHNR, CDR2 FQNEAQ (reference sequence). CDR3 length: 15 residues.

Concerning this clonotype: The CDR3 end shows no conserved phenylalanine or tryptophan, and so a read error is likely. The chain joins TRBV11-2 to TRBJ2-3, with 7 bases matching TRBD2. The CDR3 runs to 15 residues. CDR1 is SGHAT and CDR2 is FQNNGV in the germline V gene. CDR3 loop: CASSSGTIPGDTQYL. The CDR3 DNA sequence: TGCGCCAGCAGCTCCGGGACTATTCCCGGAGATACGCAGTATTTA.

Regarding this clonotype: At one of its ends the junction is not consistent with the germline gene, which may arise from a read error. The chain uses TRBV14 and TRBJ2-7; TRBD2 is a possible D gene (6 bases). This CDR3 comprises 16 residues. Germline V CDR1 and CDR2: SGHDN, FVKESK. CDR3 region: CASSQDVKRAPYEQYF. The CDR3 nucleotides read TGTGCCAGTAGCCAAGACGTAAAGCGGGCCCCCTACGAGCAGTACTTC.

About this clonotype itself: The CDR3 carries no conserved terminal phenylalanine or tryptophan, so it likely arises from a read error. It is unclear where the CDR3 begins or ends on the DNA, so no DNA is shown, and the CDR3 is as TCRdb lists it. CDR3 protein: CSARRASYNEQSV. This chain joins TRBV29-1 and TRBJ2-1; the listed D gene, TRBD2, was not tested against the DNA. The CDR3 length equals 13 residues, ends included. Germline assignment: CDR1 SQVTM and CDR2 ANQGSEA.

The chain joins TRBV28 to TRBJ2-7, with TRBD2 identical over 13 bases. The length of the CDR3 is 14 residues. Germline CDR1 and CDR2: MDHEN and SYDVKM. V was pared by 5 bases and J by 3 bases, with 1 base of the junction left unmatched. CDR3 residues: CASSRTSGGYEQYF. Written as DNA, the CDR3 is TGTGCCAGCAGTCGGACTAGCGGGGGCTACGAGCAGTACTTC. Using reference TRBV28 and TRBJ2-7 for the parts outside the CDR3, the full variable domain is DVKVTQSSRYLVKRTGEKVFLECVQDMDHENMFWYRQDPGLGLRLIYFSYDVKMKEKGDIPEGYSVSREKKERFSLILESASTNQTSMYLCASSRTSGGYEQYFGPGTRLTVT.

This clonotype was seen many times. The gene calls are TRBV7-8 and TRBJ1-4; possible D gene TRBD1, 5 bases. This CDR3 contains 13 residues. Trimming cost V 8 bases and J 3 bases, with 10 bases left between them. CDR1 SGHVS and CDR2 FQNEAQ come from the germline V gene. The CDR3 region is CASSETANEKLFF. The CDR3 DNA reads as TGTGCCAGCTCGGAGACAGCTAATGAAAAACTGTTTTTT.

A word on this clonotype: An end of the junction does not agree with germline; a read error may underlie this. CDR3 coding DNA: TGTAACGTGGAAAGACAGGGCACGGGACCCCCAGATACGCAGTATTTT. Translation gives CNVERQGTGPPDTQYF. V is TRBV29-1 and J is TRBJ2-3; 7 positions agree with TRBD1. The germline V gene has CDR1 SQVTM and CDR2 ANQGSEA. The CDR3 totals 16 residues.

This clonotype was found many times. V and J are TRBV6-5 and TRBJ2-1, with 12 positions matching TRBD2. The CDR3 has 16 amino acids. J gave up 7 bases and V 6 bases, and 10 bases lay outside the gene matches. CDR1 is MNHEY, CDR2 SVGAGI, per germline. As DNA, the CDR3 is TGTGCCAGCAGGGAGACTAGCGGGAGCCGTGGGAATGAGCAGTTCTTC. Encoded protein: CASRETSGSRGNEQFF.

With respect to this clonotype: This could be a read error, since a much larger clone is one nucleotide away. The rearrangement links TRBV11-2 to TRBJ2-3, with D uncertain. Germline CDR1 SGHAT, CDR2 FQNNGV. This CDR3 region has 13 residues. The CDR3: CASNLVHLDTQYF. CDR3 coding DNA: TGTGCCAGCAACTTAGTCCACCTTGATACGCAGTATTTT.

Worth noting for this clonotype: Lacking the conserved final phenylalanine or tryptophan, this CDR3 likely reflects a read error. The gene calls are TRBV12-3 or TRBV12-4 and TRBJ1-5; D is unclear. This CDR3 is built from 14 residues. V gave up 3 bases and J gave up 4 bases, with 10 bases separating them. This chain's CDR3 is CASSFWEGNQPQHL. The CDR3 DNA sequence: TGTGCCAGCAGTTTCTGGGAAGGGAATCAGCCCCAGCATCTT.